This is a list of T cell receptor beta chains from one sample in a study of T cells in Graves' hyperthyroidism and ophthalmopathy. Each CDR3 protein gets one entry after TCRdb re-called the multiplex PCR reads with MiXCR. The sample consists of approximately 630,000 distinct CDR3 sequences, 16% of them appearing once. Sample: blood. The receptor set was obtained from a woman under 40 with Graves' hyperthyroidism. Both conserved end residues are part of each CDR3. A D gene is named only where the DNA matches it firmly. The size of a clone is reported for some rows only, either as once, few or many, or as a class for expanded clones.

J gene: TRBJ2-1; clone size: few; V gene: TRBV27; D gene: NA; CDR3 DNA: TGTGCCAGCGGTTGGAGAGGTGGCAATGAGCAGTTCTTC; CDR3 protein: CASGWRGGNEQFF
J gene: TRBJ1-2; clone size: many; V gene: TRBV5-5; D gene: NA; CDR3 DNA: TGTGCCAGCAGCTTGGCTCTCTATGGCTACACCTTC; CDR3 protein: CASSLALYGYTF
J gene: TRBJ2-3; clone size: NA; V gene: TRBV12-3/TRBV12-4; D gene: TRBD1; CDR3 DNA: TGTGCCAGCAGGCCGGGACAGCTGCTACTAAACACAGATACGCAGTATTTT; CDR3 protein: CASRPGQLLLNTDTQYF
J gene: TRBJ2-1; clone size: many; V gene: TRBV28; D gene: NA; CDR3 DNA: TGTGCCAGCAGTAAAATCAGCGGTCGTGATGGTGAGCAGTTCTTC; CDR3 protein: CASSKISGRDGEQFF
J gene: TRBJ1-4; clone size: few; V gene: TRBV7-2; D gene: NA; CDR3 DNA: TGTGCCAGCAGCGTCTACGGGGCAGGGTTTGAAAAACTGTTTTTT; CDR3 protein: CASSVYGAGFEKLFF
J gene: TRBJ2-1; clone size: few; V gene: TRBV6-1; D gene: NA; CDR3 DNA: TGTGCCAGCAGTGAGAACCGGGACCAGCAGTTCTTC; CDR3 protein: CASSENRDQQFF
J gene: TRBJ1-2; clone size: many; V gene: TRBV12-3/TRBV12-4; D gene: NA; CDR3 DNA: TGTGCCAGCAGCCCCTCTTTTCTATATGGCTACACCTTC; CDR3 protein: CASSPSFLYGYTF
J gene: TRBJ2-5; clone size: few; V gene: TRBV20-1; D gene: NA; CDR3 DNA: TGCAGTGCCGGGGGAGGTTCACCAGAGACCCAGTACTTC; CDR3 protein: CSAGGGSPETQYF
J gene: TRBJ2-1; clone size: NA; V gene: TRBV5-1; D gene: TRBD2; CDR3 DNA: TGCGCCAGCAGCTTGTTCAGCGGGAGCGTCTCCTACAATGAGCAGTTCTTC; CDR3 protein: CASSLFSGSVSYNEQFF
J gene: TRBJ2-2; clone size: many; V gene: TRBV7-2; D gene: NA; CDR3 DNA: TGTGCCAGCAGCCCGACAAGCGGGGGGGAGCTGTTTTTT; CDR3 protein: CASSPTSGGELFF
J gene: TRBJ2-1; clone size: many; V gene: TRBV13; D gene: NA; CDR3 DNA: TGTGCCAGCAGCGCTGGACGGAACAATGAGCAGTTCTTC; CDR3 protein: CASSAGRNNEQFF
J gene: TRBJ1-5; clone size: few; V gene: TRBV20-1; D gene: NA; CDR3 DNA: TGCAGTGCTAGAGGCGGGATGGACAGCTATAGCAATCAGCCCCAGCATTTT; CDR3 protein: CSARGGMDSYSNQPQHF
J gene: TRBJ1-1; clone size: many; V gene: TRBV10-3; D gene: NA; CDR3 DNA: TGTGCCATCAGTTTGGCGGGAAGGGCTGAAGCTTTCTTT; CDR3 protein: CAISLAGRAEAFF
J gene: TRBJ1-6; clone size: many; V gene: TRBV12-3/TRBV12-4; D gene: NA; CDR3 DNA: TGTGCCAGCAGCCCCGATCGGCAGGGGAACTCACCCCTCCACTTT; CDR3 protein: CASSPDRQGNSPLHF
J gene: TRBJ2-7; clone size: many; V gene: TRBV12-3/TRBV12-4; D gene: TRBD1; CDR3 DNA: TGTGCCAGCAGTCCAAGGACAGGGAGCCACGAGCAGTACTTC; CDR3 protein: CASSPRTGSHEQYF
J gene: TRBJ2-7; clone size: many; V gene: TRBV28; D gene: NA; CDR3 DNA: TGTGCCAGCAGTTTTGTAACCTACGAGCAGTACTTC; CDR3 protein: CASSFVTYEQYF
J gene: TRBJ1-2; clone size: many; V gene: TRBV30; D gene: NA; CDR3 DNA: TGTGCCTGGATCCGGGAGCGGGGCGGGGGCTACACCTTC; CDR3 protein: CAWIRERGGGYTF
J gene: TRBJ2-2; clone size: NA; V gene: TRBV19; D gene: NA; CDR3 DNA: TGTGCCAGTAGTACGACGGATACCGGGGAGCTGTTTTTT; CDR3 protein: CASSTTDTGELFF
J gene: TRBJ1-4; clone size: NA; V gene: TRBV5-1; D gene: NA; CDR3 DNA: TGCGCCAGCAGCTTGGGAGGGGGAGCCGATGAAAAACTGTTTTTT; CDR3 protein: CASSLGGGADEKLFF
J gene: TRBJ1-1; clone size: many; V gene: TRBV7-2; D gene: NA; CDR3 DNA: TGTGCCAGCAGCACAGGGTGGGGCACTGAAGCTTTCTTT; CDR3 protein: CASSTGWGTEAFF
J gene: TRBJ2-1; clone size: many; V gene: TRBV11-2; D gene: NA; CDR3 DNA: TGTGCCAGCAGCTACGACGGTAATGAGCAGTTCTTC; CDR3 protein: CASSYDGNEQFF
J gene: TRBJ1-6; clone size: many; V gene: TRBV7-2; D gene: TRBD1; CDR3 DNA: TGTGCCAGCAGCTTAGTGGCAGGGGGTTCACCCCTCCACTTT; CDR3 protein: CASSLVAGGSPLHF
J gene: TRBJ2-5; clone size: NA; V gene: TRBV6-1; D gene: TRBD2; CDR3 DNA: TGTGCCAGCAGTGGGACTAGTAAGGGAGAGACCCAGTACTTC; CDR3 protein: CASSGTSKGETQYF
J gene: TRBJ2-2; clone size: NA; V gene: TRBV9; D gene: NA; CDR3 DNA: TGTGCCAGCAGCGTAAGTCCCAGGACGAACACCGGGGAGCTGTTTTTT; CDR3 protein: CASSVSPRTNTGELFF
J gene: TRBJ2-2; clone size: many; V gene: TRBV29-1; D gene: TRBD2; CDR3 DNA: TGCAGCGTCCGACTAGCGGCGAACACCGGGGAGCTGTTTTTT; CDR3 protein: CSVRLAANTGELFF
J gene: TRBJ2-1; clone size: many; V gene: TRBV11-2; D gene: TRBD2; CDR3 DNA: TGTGCCAGCAGCCAACCAAATAGGCTAGCGGGAGTTGAGCAGTTCTTC; CDR3 protein: CASSQPNRLAGVEQFF
J gene: TRBJ2-1; clone size: NA; V gene: TRBV2; D gene: NA; CDR3 DNA: TGTGCCAGCAGCAGTACGGCTAGCAATGAGCAGTTCTTC; CDR3 protein: CASSSTASNEQFF
J gene: TRBJ2-1; clone size: many; V gene: TRBV27; D gene: NA; CDR3 DNA: TGTGCCAGCAGTTTCGACTACCGCTCATCCTACAATGAGCAGTTCTTC; CDR3 protein: CASSFDYRSSYNEQFF
J gene: TRBJ2-1; clone size: NA; V gene: TRBV12-5; D gene: TRBD2; CDR3 DNA: TGTGCTAGTGGTTTGGTAAAGGCGGGGGGCTGCAATGAGCAGTTCTTC; CDR3 protein: CASGLVKAGGCNEQFF
J gene: TRBJ2-7; clone size: many; V gene: TRBV18; D gene: NA; CDR3 DNA: TGTGCCAGCTCACTCGGGATAGACTACGAGCAGTACTTC; CDR3 protein: CASSLGIDYEQYF
J gene: TRBJ1-3; clone size: NA; V gene: TRBV27; D gene: NA; CDR3 DNA: TGTGTCAGCAGGGGCCACAGTTCTGGAAACACTATATATTTT; CDR3 protein: CVSRGHSSGNTIYF
J gene: TRBJ2-7; clone size: many; V gene: TRBV9; D gene: TRBD2; CDR3 DNA: TGTGCCAGCAGCCCACGGACTAGCGGGAGTTCCCCCTACGAGCAGTACTTC; CDR3 protein: CASSPRTSGSSPYEQYF